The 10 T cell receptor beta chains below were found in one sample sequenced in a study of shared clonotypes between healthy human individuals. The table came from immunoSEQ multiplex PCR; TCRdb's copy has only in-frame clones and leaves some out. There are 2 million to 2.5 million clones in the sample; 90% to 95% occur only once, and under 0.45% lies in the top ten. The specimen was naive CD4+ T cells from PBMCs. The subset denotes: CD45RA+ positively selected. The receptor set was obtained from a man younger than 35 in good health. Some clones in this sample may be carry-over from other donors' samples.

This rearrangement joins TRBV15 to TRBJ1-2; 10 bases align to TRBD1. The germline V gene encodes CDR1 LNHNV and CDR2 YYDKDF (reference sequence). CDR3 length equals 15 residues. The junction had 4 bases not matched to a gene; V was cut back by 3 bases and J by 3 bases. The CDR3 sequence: CATSSGTGVDYGYTF. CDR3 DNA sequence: TGTGCCACCAGCAGTGGGACAGGGGTCGACTATGGCTACACCTTC.

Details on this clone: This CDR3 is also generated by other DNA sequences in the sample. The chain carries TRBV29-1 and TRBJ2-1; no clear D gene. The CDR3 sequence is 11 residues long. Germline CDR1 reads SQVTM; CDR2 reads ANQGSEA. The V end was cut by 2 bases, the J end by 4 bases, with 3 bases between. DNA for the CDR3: TGCAGCGTTGAAAGATACAATGAGCAGTTCTTC. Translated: CSVERYNEQFF.

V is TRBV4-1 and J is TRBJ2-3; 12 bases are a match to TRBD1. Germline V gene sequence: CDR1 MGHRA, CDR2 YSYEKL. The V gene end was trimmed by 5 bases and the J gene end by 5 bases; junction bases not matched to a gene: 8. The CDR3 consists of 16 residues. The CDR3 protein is CASSDRDRGHGDTQYF. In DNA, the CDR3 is TGCGCCAGCAGCGACAGGGACAGGGGGCATGGAGATACGCAGTATTTT.

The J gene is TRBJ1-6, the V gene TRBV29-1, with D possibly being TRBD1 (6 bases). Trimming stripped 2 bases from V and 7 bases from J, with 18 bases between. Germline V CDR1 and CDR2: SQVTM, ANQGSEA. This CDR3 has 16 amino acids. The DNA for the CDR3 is TGCAGCGTTGAAAACAGGGCACACTCGCGGAATTCACCCCTCCACTTT. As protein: CSVENRAHSRNSPLHF.

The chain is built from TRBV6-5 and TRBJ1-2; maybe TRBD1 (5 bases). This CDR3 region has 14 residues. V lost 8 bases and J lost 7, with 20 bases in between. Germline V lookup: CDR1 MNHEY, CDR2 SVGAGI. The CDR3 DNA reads TGTGCCAGCCGCTTTCTACAGGATTCGGCTGGCTACACCTTC. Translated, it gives CASRFLQDSAGYTF.

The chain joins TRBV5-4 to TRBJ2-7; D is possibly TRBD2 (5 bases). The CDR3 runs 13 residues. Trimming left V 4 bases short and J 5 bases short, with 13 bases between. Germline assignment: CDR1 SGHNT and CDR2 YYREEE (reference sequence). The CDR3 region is CASSPRVTHEQYF. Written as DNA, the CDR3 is TGTGCCAGCAGCCCGAGGGTGACCCACGAGCAGTACTTC.

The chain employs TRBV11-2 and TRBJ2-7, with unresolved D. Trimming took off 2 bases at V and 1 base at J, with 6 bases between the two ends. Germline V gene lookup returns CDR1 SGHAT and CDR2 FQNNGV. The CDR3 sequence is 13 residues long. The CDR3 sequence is CASSLHVSYEQYF. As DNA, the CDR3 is TGTGCCAGCAGCTTACACGTTTCCTACGAGCAGTACTTC.

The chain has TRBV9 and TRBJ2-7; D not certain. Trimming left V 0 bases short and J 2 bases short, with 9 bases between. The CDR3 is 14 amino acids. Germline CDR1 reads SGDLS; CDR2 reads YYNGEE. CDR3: CASSVDQSPYEQYF. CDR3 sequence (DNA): TGTGCCAGCAGCGTAGATCAGAGCCCCTACGAGCAGTACTTC.

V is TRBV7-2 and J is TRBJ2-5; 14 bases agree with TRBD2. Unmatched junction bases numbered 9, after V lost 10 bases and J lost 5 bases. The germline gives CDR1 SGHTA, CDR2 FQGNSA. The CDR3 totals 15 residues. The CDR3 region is CATCTGTSGSETQYF. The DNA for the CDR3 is TGTGCCACCTGTACCGGGACTAGCGGGAGTGAGACCCAGTACTTC.

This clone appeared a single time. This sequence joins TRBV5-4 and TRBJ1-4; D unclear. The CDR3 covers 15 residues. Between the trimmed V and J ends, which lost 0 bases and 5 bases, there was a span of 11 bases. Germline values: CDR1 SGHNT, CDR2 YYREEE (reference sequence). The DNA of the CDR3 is TGTGCCAGCAGCTTGGGGTCAGCCTTAAATGAAAAACTGTTTTTT. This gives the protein CASSLGSALNEKLFF.